A selection of T cell receptor beta chains follows, all from one sample in a study of memory CD4+ T cells and cytomegalovirus serostatus. The repertoire was sequenced with immunoSEQ multiplex PCR; TCRdb's copy has only in-frame clones and lacks some. The sample lists under 50,000 clones, approximately 74% occurring once. The sequenced sample consisted of memory CD4+ T cells from blood. These TCRs come from an adult in good health and CMV-seropositive. Both conserved end residues are part of each CDR3. The order of the fields is D gene, clone size, CDR3 length, J gene, V gene, CDR3 protein, CDR3 DNA. The D gene is left open where the match is weak. Only part of the rows carry a size: once, few, many, or a class if the clone is expanded.

>NA|NA|14|TRBJ1-3|TRBV9
CASSVAVGGNTIYF
TGTGCCAGCAGCGTAGCTGTGGGTGGAAACACCATATATTTT
>NA|few|13|TRBJ1-2|TRBV4-2
CASSPTDLSGYTF
TGTGCCAGCAGCCCCACCGACTTGAGTGGCTACACCTTC
>NA|NA|15|TRBJ1-3|TRBV7-2
CASSLDISGGNTIYF
TGTGCCAGCAGCTTAGACATTAGTGGGGGAAACACCATATATTTT
>NA|NA|14|TRBJ1-4|TRBV2
CASSELGGNEKLFF
TGTGCCAGCAGTGAATTGGGGGGTAATGAAAAACTGTTTTTT
>NA|NA|16|TRBJ2-2|TRBV5-4
CASSPAAPANTGELFF
TGTGCCAGCAGCCCCGCAGCCCCCGCGAACACCGGGGAGCTGTTTTTT
>NA|NA|16|TRBJ1-6|TRBV19
CASGAAQGTYNSPLHF
TGTGCCTCTGGGGCAGCCCAGGGGACTTATAATTCACCCCTCCACTTT
>TRBD1|NA|13|TRBJ2-7|TRBV5-1
CASSYSQGYEQYF
TGCGCCAGCAGTTACTCACAGGGGTACGAGCAGTACTTC
>NA|once|13|TRBJ2-5|TRBV4-3
CASSQGAGETQYF
TGCGCCAGCAGCCAAGGCGCGGGGGAGACCCAGTACTTC
>NA|NA|13|TRBJ2-3|TRBV11-3
CASSLGRTDTQYF
TGTGCCAGCAGCTTAGGGCGAACAGATACGCAGTATTTT
>NA|NA|16|TRBJ1-3|TRBV5-4
CASSLEPYRARNTIYF
TGTGCCAGCAGCTTGGAGCCGTACAGGGCGAGAAACACCATATATTTT
>TRBD1|few|17|TRBJ1-4|TRBV19
CASSATGMEPTNEKLFF
TGTGCCAGTAGTGCGACAGGGATGGAACCAACTAATGAAAAACTGTTTTTT
>NA|NA|13|TRBJ1-1|TRBV4-3
CASSQDLGLEAFF
TGCGCCAGCAGCCAAGATTTGGGCCTAGAAGCTTTCTTT
>TRBD1|NA|13|TRBJ2-1|TRBV6-1
CASSDTLDRGRIF
TGTGCCAGCAGTGACACCCTGGACAGGGGAAGGATCTTC
>TRBD2|NA|18|TRBJ2-3|TRBV2
CASSDWGTLAGVADTQYF
TGTGCCAGCAGTGATTGGGGGACTCTAGCGGGGGTCGCAGATACGCAGTATTTT
>TRBD2|NA|15|TRBJ2-2|TRBV5-1
CASSLTTSGTGELFF
TGCGCCAGCAGCTTGACCACTAGCGGCACCGGGGAGCTGTTTTTT
>NA|NA|12|TRBJ1-2|TRBV5-4
CASSLQVHGYTF
TGTGCCAGCAGCTTGCAGGTCCACGGCTACACCTTC
>TRBD1|NA|14|TRBJ1-5|TRBV19
CASRYRGRDQPQHF
TGTGCCAGTAGATACAGGGGGCGCGATCAGCCCCAGCATTTT
>TRBD2|few|16|TRBJ2-2|TRBV5-1
CASRPSGAANTGELFF
TGCGCCAGCAGACCTAGCGGGGCCGCGAACACCGGGGAGCTGTTTTTT
>NA|NA|13|TRBJ1-1|TRBV10-2
CASTGAKNTEAFF
TGCGCCAGCACAGGGGCCAAGAACACTGAAGCTTTCTTT
>NA|NA|14|TRBJ1-2|TRBV19
CASTASGRTYGYTF
TGTGCCAGTACCGCCTCGGGACGGACCTATGGCTACACCTTC
>NA|NA|15|TRBJ1-1|TRBV7-8
CASSLDAIGRPEAFF
TGTGCCAGCAGCTTAGATGCGATAGGTCGACCTGAAGCTTTCTTT
>NA|NA|14|TRBJ1-2|TRBV6-5
CASSYRIGYGGYTF
TGTGCCAGCAGTTACCGTATAGGGTATGGTGGCTACACCTTC
>NA|NA|14|TRBJ1-6|TRBV7-3
CASSLVGDNSPLHF
TGTGCCAGCAGCTTGGTCGGGGATAATTCACCCCTCCACTTT
>TRBD2|NA|17|TRBJ2-5|TRBV11-2
CASSLGVGGEGQETQYF
TGTGCCAGCAGCTTGGGCGTTGGGGGGGAGGGCCAAGAGACCCAGTACTTC
>NA|few|16|TRBJ1-6|TRBV4-3
CASSQDLVQGNSPLHF
TGCGCCAGCAGCCAAGATCTCGTGCAGGGTAATTCACCCCTCCACTTT
>TRBD1|NA|15|TRBJ1-4|TRBV4-3
CASSLTGATNEKLFF
TGCGCCAGCAGCCTCACAGGGGCAACTAATGAAAAACTGTTTTTT
>NA|NA|15|TRBJ2-5|TRBV7-2
CASSFRRGQGETQYF
TGTGCCAGCAGCTTTAGGCGGGGGCAAGGGGAGACCCAGTACTTC
>TRBD1|NA|14|TRBJ2-5|TRBV14
CASSPTDREETQYF
TGTGCCAGCAGCCCAACGGACAGGGAGGAGACCCAGTACTTC
>NA|NA|13|TRBJ2-1|TRBV5-1
CASSLLRGDEQFF
TGCGCCAGCAGCTTGTTAAGGGGGGACGAGCAGTTCTTC
>NA|NA|10|TRBJ1-2|TRBV29-1
CSVREDSYTF
TGCAGCGTTAGGGAGGACAGCTACACCTTC
>NA|NA|14|TRBJ2-7|TRBV7-2
CASSLGPGPHEQYF
TGTGCCAGCAGCTTGGGACCAGGCCCCCACGAGCAGTACTTC
>NA|NA|14|TRBJ1-1|TRBV7-2
CASSLVLSNTEAFF
TGTGCCAGCAGCTTAGTATTGAGTAACACTGAAGCTTTCTTT